Listed below are T cell receptor beta chains from one sample, sequenced in a study of T-cell memory formation after mild COVID-19. TCRdb called the 5' RACE reads again in MiXCR, with one record for every CDR3 protein. This sample has about half a million distinct CDR3 sequences, with about 20% found just once. Sequencing used PBMCs or a T cell subset sorted from them (not recorded which). All receptors derive from an adult woman who had mild COVID-19 (a few samples of this study predate the infection). Cell type and time point are not known. CDR3s include the opening cysteine and the closing phenylalanine or tryptophan. A D gene is named only where the DNA matches it firmly. Size is omitted from some rows. Given values are once, few, many or a class for expanded clones.

size,J,V,D,DNA,CDR3
few,TRBJ1-3,TRBV5-1,TRBD1,TGCGCCAGCAGCCCAGGGCGGACAGGGCCTGGAAACACCATATATTTT,CASSPGRTGPGNTIYF
NA,TRBJ2-1,TRBV7-9,TRBD2,TGTGCCAGCAGCTTAGGACCTGCTACTAGCGGGGGGGCCTCTAGCTTC,CASSLGPATSGGASSF
few,TRBJ1-1,TRBV12-3/TRBV12-4,NA,TGTGCCATCAAAGGGGGAGGGGGGACTGAAGCTTTCTTT,CAIKGGGGTEAFF
few,TRBJ2-5,TRBV7-9,NA,TGTGCCAGCAGCTTAGTATGGGGATACCAAGAGACCCAGTACTTC,CASSLVWGYQETQYF
NA,TRBJ2-5,TRBV18,NA,TGTGCCAGCTCACCCGGACAGTTAGAGACCCAGTACTTC,CASSPGQLETQYF
NA,TRBJ2-2,TRBV29-1,TRBD2,TGCAGCGTGCCCGCCCGCGGCAGCGGGAGAGGGGACACCGGGGAGCTGTTTTTT,CSVPARGSGRGDTGELFF
few,TRBJ2-7,TRBV12-3/TRBV12-4,TRBD1,TGTGCCAGCAGTTCGACAGGGGGGCTCTCGGGGTACGAGCAGTACTTC,CASSSTGGLSGYEQYF
many,TRBJ2-3,TRBV24-1,NA,TGTGCCACCAGTGCAGGGAGCCAGGGGCCATCCACAGATACGCAGTATTTT,CATSAGSQGPSTDTQYF
NA,TRBJ2-5,TRBV4-1,TRBD2,TGCGCCAGCAGCACCTCATCAGGACTAGCGGTGACTCAAGAGACCCAGTACTTC,CASSTSSGLAVTQETQYF
many,TRBJ2-3,TRBV12-3/TRBV12-4,NA,TGTGCCAGCAGTTTGCCGACAGGTATCACAGATACGCAGTATTTT,CASSLPTGITDTQYF
many,TRBJ1-6,TRBV9,TRBD1,TGTGCCAGCAGCGTAGGGGACAGGAATTCACCCCTCCACTTT,CASSVGDRNSPLHF
NA,TRBJ2-5,TRBV15,NA,TGTGCCACCAGCACGGCAGGTCAAGAGACCCAGTACTTC,CATSTAGQETQYF
NA,TRBJ2-7,TRBV9,NA,TGTGCCAGCAGCGGGCGAGGGGGAGACAGCTACGAGCAGTACTTC,CASSGRGGDSYEQYF
few,TRBJ2-7,TRBV28,NA,TGTGCCAGCAGTTGGACACAAGGACAGTCCTACGAGCAGTACTTC,CASSWTQGQSYEQYF
few,TRBJ2-5,TRBV7-9,TRBD2,TGTGCCAGCAGCCAACCAACGGGGGGAGGAGAGACCCAGTACTTC,CASSQPTGGGETQYF
once,TRBJ2-7,TRBV20-1,NA,TGCAGTGCTAGGGCTAGCCGCGAATACGAGCAGTACTTC,CSARASREYEQYF
many,TRBJ1-1,TRBV7-9,NA,TGTGCCAGCAGCTCAGGAGGCACGGCTTTCTTT,CASSSGGTAFF
many,TRBJ2-4,TRBV11-2,TRBD2,TGTGCCAGCAGTCTAGCGGGGAATGCCAAAAACATTCAGTACTTC,CASSLAGNAKNIQYF
NA,TRBJ2-1,TRBV7-9,TRBD2,TGTGCCAGCAGCTTACCGTTAGCGGGAGTTAGGAATGAGCAGTTCTTC,CASSLPLAGVRNEQFF
NA,TRBJ2-3,TRBV27,TRBD1,TGTGCCAGCAGTCCACTGACAGGGGCAGATACGCAGTATTTT,CASSPLTGADTQYF
NA,TRBJ2-1,TRBV7-6,TRBD2,TGTGCCAGCAGCTTAGCCCCTCCGACTAGCCCGACTGAGCAGTTCTTC,CASSLAPPTSPTEQFF
NA,TRBJ2-7,TRBV24-1,NA,TGTGCCACCCAGGGGGACTACTCCTACGAGCAGTACTTC,CATQGDYSYEQYF
NA,TRBJ2-1,TRBV24-1,TRBD2,TGTGCCACCTCCGGGACTAGCGGGACCCCCTCCTACAATGAGCAGTTCTTC,CATSGTSGTPSYNEQFF
few,TRBJ2-5,TRBV20-1,TRBD1,TGCAGTGCTCCTGACAGGGCAGGAAGGGGGACCTCAAATGGGCCCCAGTCCTTC,CSAPDRAGRGTSNGPQSF
many,TRBJ2-5,TRBV9,NA,TGTGCCAGCAGCAGAACAGGGAGGGAGACCCAGTACTTC,CASSRTGRETQYF
few,TRBJ2-1,TRBV29-1,TRBD2,TGCAGCGTTGCCGGGACTAGCGGGGGCTCCTACAATGAGCAGTTCTTC,CSVAGTSGGSYNEQFF
NA,TRBJ2-5,TRBV5-1,TRBD2,TGCGCCAGCAGCCCGGGGCTGGCTAGCGGTACTCAAGAGACCCAGTACTTC,CASSPGLASGTQETQYF
NA,TRBJ2-1,TRBV7-9,NA,TGTGCCAGCAGCATCCCTGTGTTAGGTTCCGATGAGCAGTTCTTC,CASSIPVLGSDEQFF
NA,TRBJ1-6,TRBV7-9,TRBD1,TGTGCCAGCAGCACTCAGACAGGGGGCATTAATTCACCCCTCCACTTT,CASSTQTGGINSPLHF
NA,TRBJ1-1,TRBV9,TRBD1,TGTGCCAGCAGCGGGACAGGAGCTATGAACACTGAAGCTTTCTTT,CASSGTGAMNTEAFF
NA,TRBJ2-5,TRBV6-5,TRBD2,TGTGCCAGCAGTTTTGGAGCGGGAGGTTGGGCAGAGACCCAGTACTTC,CASSFGAGGWAETQYF
few,TRBJ2-2,TRBV12-3/TRBV12-4,TRBD1,TGTGCCAGCAGTTTTGACAGGGCCCAGAACACCGGGGAGCTGTTTTTT,CASSFDRAQNTGELFF
few,TRBJ2-7,TRBV19,NA,TGTGCCAGTAGTATAGCCTCCGGGACAATGGGGTACGAGCAGTACTTC,CASSIASGTMGYEQYF
NA,TRBJ1-1,TRBV27,NA,TGTGCCAGCAGGGATCTCAGGGCCTACTACACTGAAGCTTTCTTT,CASRDLRAYYTEAFF
few,TRBJ1-4,TRBV10-3,NA,TGTGCCATCAAACAACAGGGATTTGAAAAACTGTTTTTT,CAIKQQGFEKLFF
NA,TRBJ2-3,TRBV9,TRBD2,TGTGCCAGCAGCGTAGCTCGGACTAGCGGGCGAGATACGCAGTATTTT,CASSVARTSGRDTQYF
NA,TRBJ1-2,TRBV10-3,TRBD1,TGTGCCATCAGTGGACAGGGCTATGGCTACACCTTC,CAISGQGYGYTF
few,TRBJ1-1,TRBV6-1,TRBD1,TGTGCCAGCAGTGAAAATGGGGGACAGGGGACCGAGAACACTGAAGCTTTCTTT,CASSENGGQGTENTEAFF
few,TRBJ2-7,TRBV21-1,NA,TGTGCCAGCAGCAAAGTGTGGGGGGCGAACTACGAGCAGTACTTC,CASSKVWGANYEQYF
NA,TRBJ1-1,TRBV12-3/TRBV12-4,NA,TGTGCCAGCTCATTCAGGGCAGGGTCGAACACTGAAGCTTTCTTT,CASSFRAGSNTEAFF
NA,TRBJ2-1,TRBV29-1,TRBD1,TGCAGCGTCGCTACCCAGGGGGAAATCTACAATGAGCAGTTCTTC,CSVATQGEIYNEQFF
NA,TRBJ2-2,TRBV27,NA,TGTGCCAGCAGTACAGGGACGGAAACCGGGGAGCTGTTTTTT,CASSTGTETGELFF
few,TRBJ2-7,TRBV5-5,NA,TGTGCCAGCAGCTTGAGCCGCGGGAAGAGCTCCTACGAGCAGTACTTC,CASSLSRGKSSYEQYF
NA,TRBJ2-3,TRBV7-8,NA,TGTGCCAGCAGCTCCCGGCGTAGCGGCACTAGCACAGATACGCAGTATTTT,CASSSRRSGTSTDTQYF
few,TRBJ1-2,TRBV12-3/TRBV12-4,NA,TGTGCCAGCAGTAGGGGGGTGCACTATGGCTACACCTTC,CASSRGVHYGYTF
few,TRBJ1-1,TRBV12-3/TRBV12-4,TRBD1,TGTGCCAGCAGTTTACTGGATCGGGGACAGCTAAACACTGAAGCTTTCTTT,CASSLLDRGQLNTEAFF
few,TRBJ2-1,TRBV9,NA,TGTGCCAGCAGCGTAGGGGGCCCCCCTAATGAGCAGTTCTTC,CASSVGGPPNEQFF
few,TRBJ1-6,TRBV20-1,NA,TGCAGTGCCCAGCCCCGACAAGACGTGTCACCCCTCCACTTT,CSAQPRQDVSPLHF
NA,TRBJ1-1,TRBV28,TRBD1,TGTGCCAGTCACCCAGGGGGGTTTAACACTGAAGCTTTCTTT,CASHPGGFNTEAFF
NA,TRBJ1-5,TRBV4-1,NA,TGCGCCAGCAGCCAAGATCCGGGGGGTAGCAATCAGCCCCAGCATTTT,CASSQDPGGSNQPQHF
NA,TRBJ1-6,TRBV6-2/TRBV6-3,NA,TGTGCCAGCAGAAAGGGGACTGGTGGTCAAAATTCACCCCTCCACTTT,CASRKGTGGQNSPLHF
few,TRBJ2-7,TRBV10-3,TRBD2,TGTGCCATCAGTGGCCAAGGGACTAGCGGGGGCTCCTACGAGCAGTACTTC,CAISGQGTSGGSYEQYF
few,TRBJ2-6,TRBV12-3/TRBV12-4,TRBD2,TGTGCCAGCAGAACCACCCTGCGTGGGGGGGTACTTGGGGCCAACGTCCTGACTTTC,CASRTTLRGGVLGANVLTF
few,TRBJ2-7,TRBV27,TRBD1,TGTGCCAGCAATTGCACCGGGACAGCCTACGAGCAGTACTTC,CASNCTGTAYEQYF
few,TRBJ2-7,TRBV12-3/TRBV12-4,TRBD1,TGTGCCAGCAGAGGTGCGACAGGGTTCTACGAGCAGTACTTC,CASRGATGFYEQYF
many,TRBJ2-1,TRBV7-2,TRBD2,TGTGCCAGCAGCTTAACTGGGACTAGCGGCTACAATGAGCAGTTCTTC,CASSLTGTSGYNEQFF
NA,TRBJ2-3,TRBV4-1,TRBD2,TGCGCCAGCAGCCAAGTAGCGACTAGCGGAGGGACAGATACGCAGTATTTT,CASSQVATSGGTDTQYF
few,TRBJ2-3,TRBV15,NA,TGTGCCACCAGCAGAGGTATTAACACAGATACGCAGTATTTT,CATSRGINTDTQYF
NA,TRBJ2-7,TRBV4-1,NA,TGCGCCAGCAGCCCGATCGGAACCTACGAGCAGTACTTC,CASSPIGTYEQYF